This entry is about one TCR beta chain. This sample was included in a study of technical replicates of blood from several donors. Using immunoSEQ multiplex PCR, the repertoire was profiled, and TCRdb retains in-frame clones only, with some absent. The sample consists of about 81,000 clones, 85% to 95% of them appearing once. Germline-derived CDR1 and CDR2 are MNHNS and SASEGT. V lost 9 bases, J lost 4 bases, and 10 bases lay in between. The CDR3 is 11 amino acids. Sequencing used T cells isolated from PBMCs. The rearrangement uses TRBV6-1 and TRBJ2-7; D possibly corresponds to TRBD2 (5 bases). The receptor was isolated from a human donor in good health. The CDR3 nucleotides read TGTGCCAGTAGCGTAAGTTACGAGCAGTACTTC. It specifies CASSVSYEQYF.